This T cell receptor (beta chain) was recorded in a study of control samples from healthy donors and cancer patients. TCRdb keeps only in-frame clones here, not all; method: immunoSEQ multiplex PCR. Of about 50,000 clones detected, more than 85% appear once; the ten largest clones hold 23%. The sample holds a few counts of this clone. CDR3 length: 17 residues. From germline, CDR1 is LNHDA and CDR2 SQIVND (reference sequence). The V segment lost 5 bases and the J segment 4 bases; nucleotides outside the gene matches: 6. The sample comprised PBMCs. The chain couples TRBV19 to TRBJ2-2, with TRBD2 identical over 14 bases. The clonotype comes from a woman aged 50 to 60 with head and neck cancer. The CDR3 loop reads CASSQGLAGEITGELFF. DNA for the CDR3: TGTGCCAGTAGTCAGGGACTAGCGGGAGAAATCACCGGGGAGCTGTTTTTT.